This T cell receptor (beta chain) was captured in a study of neurological immune-mediated disorders. Trimming removed 1 base from V and 5 bases from J, with 15 bases in between. The CDR3 is 17 amino acids. The V gene's germline CDR1 is LGHNA and CDR2 YSLEER. By 5'RACE with 10-nucleotide random UMIs, the cDNA was made. TCRdb reprocessed the 5' RACE reads with MiXCR, giving one entry per CDR3 protein. The top ten clones hold under 2.5% of a sample with about 33,000 distinct CDR3 sequences, approximately 13% of them seen once. By frequency in the sample, this clonotype is medium-sized. The sample's time point: longitudinal time-point 2.

Material: PBMCs. The chain joins TRBV4-3 to TRBJ1-6; no clear D gene. The TCR was taken from a woman between 40 and 50 years old in good health. As DNA, the CDR3 is TGCGCCAGCAGCCAAGGCGGAGAGGTTTGGGATAATTCACCCCTCCACTTT. Translating it yields CASSQGGEVWDNSPLHF.